This passage covers 16 T cell receptor beta chains from one sample sequenced in a study of tumor and adjacent non-tumor tissue in lung cancer. A modified ARM-PCR protocol with three rounds of nested PCR amplified TCRbeta. TCRdb itself ran the multiplex PCR reads through MiXCR, one entry per CDR3 protein. The sample carries 75,000 to 100,000 distinct CDR3 sequences, about 70% recorded once. No cell sorting was done before RNA was extracted from the tissue. Sequencing was carried out using lung tumor tissue. These receptors were obtained from a man aged 55 to 70 with non-small cell lung cancer.

This chain connects TRBV12-3 or TRBV12-4 to TRBJ2-5, with D unclear. The CDR3 loop spans 14 amino acids. Deletions cut 6 bases from V and 5 bases from J, with 16 bases between. For the CDR3, the DNA is TGTGCCAGCAGCCTAGGGAACTGCGCGGAGACCCAGTACTTC. Amino acid sequence: CASSLGNCAETQYF.

This clonotype was seen many times. The chain uses TRBV19 and TRBJ2-1; 8 bases line up with TRBD1. V dropped 1 base and J dropped 5; count of bases not matched to a gene: 4. Germline V gene lookup returns CDR1 LNHDA and CDR2 SQIVND (reference sequence). This CDR3 region has 15 residues. The CDR3 loop reads CASSIAGQANNEQFF. The CDR3 coding sequence is TGTGCCAGTAGTATAGCGGGACAGGCCAACAATGAGCAGTTCTTC.

Remarks on this clonotype: Because the CDR3 is missing its conserved closing phenylalanine or tryptophan, this is likely a read error. The J gene is TRBJ2-1, the V gene TRBV12-3 or TRBV12-4, with D perhaps TRBD1 or TRBD2 (5 bases each). The V end was cut by 7 bases, the J end by 6 bases, with 13 bases between. CDR3 length equals 13 residues. CDR3 sequence reads: CASNRARGNEQFY. Written as DNA, the CDR3 is TGTGCCAGCAACCGCGCGAGGGGCAATGAGCAGTTCTAC.

A remark on this clonotype: An end of the junction differs from the germline gene, which may be a read error. The chain employs TRBV11-1 and TRBJ2-2, with 7 bases that match TRBD1. CDR1 is SGHAT and CDR2 is FQDESV in the germline V gene (reference sequence). The CDR3 contains 13 residues. DNA for the CDR3: TGTACCAGCAGGGGGACAACCACGGGGGAGCTGTTTTTT. It translates to CTSRGTTTGELFF. Together with reference TRBV11-1 and TRBJ2-2, the CDR3 gives the full variable domain: EAEVAQSPRYKITEKSQAVAFWCDPISGHATLYWYRQILGQGPELLVQFQDESVVDDSQLPKDRFSAERLKGVDSTLKIQPAELGDSAMYLCTSRGTTTGELFFGEGSRLTVL.

Notes on this clonotype: A read error may produce the germline difference seen at one junction end. The chain joins TRBV12-3 or TRBV12-4 to TRBJ2-6; D gene ambiguous. This CDR3 spans 16 amino acids. In nucleotides, the CDR3 is TGTGCCAGCGGAAACACAAACAGTGTTGGGACCAACGTCCTGACTTTC. It is translated as CASGNTNSVGTNVLTF.

Turning to this clonotype: Compared with germline, one end of the junction differs, possibly owing to a read error. The rearrangement uses TRBV6-6 and TRBJ2-3, with TRBD2 identical over 12 bases. Germline V gene sequence: CDR1 MNHNY, CDR2 SVGAGI (reference sequence). The CDR3 extends over 15 amino acids. In DNA form, the CDR3 reads TGTGCCAGTAGGCTAGCGGGAGGGCGAACAGATATGCAGTATTTT. Its protein is CASRLAGGRTDMQYF.

A word on this clonotype: The conserved phenylalanine or tryptophan is not found at the CDR3 terminus, so this likely reflects a read error. This rearrangement joins TRBV10-3 to TRBJ2-7; D is unresolved. The CDR3 covers 14 residues. Looked up from germline, CDR1 is ENHRY and CDR2 is SYGVKD. For the CDR3, the DNA is TGTGCCATCAGTGAGAATGGCGACACCTACGTGCAGTACCTC. Protein product: CAISENGDTYVQYL.

In regard to this clonotype: The junction differs from germline at one of its ends, possibly a read error. The V call is TRBV10-2, the J call TRBJ2-3; D is ambiguous. The germline V gene has CDR1 WSHSY and CDR2 SAAADI. The CDR3 extends over 11 amino acids. CDR3 amino acids: CASSVADTQCF. The CDR3 bases are TGCGCCAGCAGTGTAGCAGATACGCAGTGTTTT.

This clonotype was found many times. V is TRBV2 and J is TRBJ2-2; D may be TRBD1 or TRBD2 (6 bases each). The germline gives CDR1 SNHLY, CDR2 FYNNEI. V was trimmed by 3 bases and J by 3 bases, leaving 11 bases between them. There are 15 residues in the CDR3. The CDR3 protein is CASSERGVDTGELFF. The DNA for the CDR3 is TGTGCCAGCAGTGAGAGGGGGGTTGACACCGGGGAGCTGTTTTTT.

For this clonotype: One end of the junction is discordant with germline, which a read error may explain. The rearrangement links TRBV11-3 to TRBJ1-1; D possibly corresponds to TRBD1 (5 bases). The CDR3 is made up of 16 amino acids. CDR1 is SGHNT, CDR2 YENEEA, per germline. As DNA, the CDR3 is TGTGCCAGCTTGACGGGAGAGGGGTTTGGGAACACTGAAACTTTCTTT. Translation gives CASLTGEGFGNTETFF.

The CDR3 spells CASSIPTSRELFF. CDR3 sequence (DNA): TGTGCCAGCAGCATACCGACTAGCAGGGAGCTGTTTTTT. The genes are TRBV11-3 and TRBJ2-2, with 7 bases fitting TRBD2. V lost 5 bases to trimming and J lost 9 bases; unmatched junction nucleotides: 6. The CDR3 extends over 13 amino acids. Germline CDR1 SGHNT, CDR2 YENEEA.

Regarding this clonotype: The junction shows a germline mismatch at one end, possibly a read error. The chain carries TRBV19 and TRBJ2-7; D unresolved. The CDR3 contains 13 residues. Germline-derived CDR1 and CDR2 are LNHDA and SQIVND (reference sequence). This CDR3 is CASSIESSYDQYF. The DNA for the CDR3 is TGTGCCAGTAGTATAGAAAGCTCCTACGACCAGTACTTC. The whole variable domain, filled in from reference TRBV19 and TRBJ2-7, reads DGGITQSPKYLFRKEGQNVTLSCEQNLNHDAMYWYRQDPGQGLRLIYYSQIVNDFQKGDIAEGYSVSREKKESFPLTVTSAQKNPTAFYLCASSIESSYDQYFGPGTRLTVT.

About this clonotype itself: One end of the junction does not line up with germline, which may come from a read error. The V call is TRBV19, the J call TRBJ1-5, with 9 positions matching TRBD1. The CDR3 totals 12 residues. Germline lookup yields CDR1 LNHDA and CDR2 SQIVND (reference sequence). CDR3 region: CSSDRGEQPQHF. The CDR3 DNA sequence: TGTTCCAGCGACAGGGGGGAACAGCCCCAGCATTTT.

The sample holds many counts of this clonotype. V usage is TRBV12-3 or TRBV12-4 and J usage is TRBJ2-7; 7 bases map to TRBD2. The CDR3 runs to 14 residues. V dropped 5 bases and J dropped 3; count of bases not matched to a gene: 7. The CDR3 DNA sequence: TGTGCCAGCAGTCGACTAGCCGGTTACTACGAGCAGTACTTC. Translating gives CASSRLAGYYEQYF.

The chain links TRBV20-1 to TRBJ2-3, with 9 bases matching TRBD2. V was pared by 8 bases and J by 1 base, with 13 bases of the junction left unmatched. Per germline, CDR1 DFQATT and CDR2 SNEGSKA (reference sequence). The CDR3 is made up of 16 amino acids. The CDR3 nucleotides are TGCAGTACCAGGGTCAGCGGGGGGTCGGGCACAGATACGCAGTATTTT. Its protein is CSTRVSGGSGTDTQYF.

On this clonotype itself: Possible read error: a much larger clone is one base away. V usage is TRBV5-1 and J usage is TRBJ2-7; 8 nucleotides line up with TRBD1. The tail of the sequence fits TRBJ2-1 better, so the J call may be wrong. Germline CDR1 is SGHRS and CDR2 is YFSETQ. The CDR3 sequence is 13 residues long. The CDR3 is CASSPDRVGEQFF. The CDR3 nucleotides read TGCGCCAGCAGCCCGGACAGGGTAGGCGAGCAGTTCTTC.